These 15 T cell receptor beta chains share one sample of origin, sequenced in a study of human T cells and chemical hapten exposure. Time point reported: patch test 3, about 24 weeks after DPC sensitization. Treatment meaning: therapeutic diphenylcyclopropenone sensitization with weekly scalp DPC. Via MiXCR, TCRdb re-called the RACE reads, giving one row per CDR3 protein. The profile shows about 120,000 distinct CDR3 sequences, 11% of them singletons. The sample here was whole blood, taken in connection with sensitization to the hapten diphenylcyclopropenone (DPC). The receptors originated from a woman in her 50s with alopecia areata. Some clones in this sample may be carry-over from other donors' samples.

The rearrangement links TRBV3-1 to TRBJ2-3, with TRBD1 matching over 11 bases. After removal of 4 bases from V and 5 bases from J, the junction contained 5 bases not matched to a gene. Per germline, CDR1 LGHDT and CDR2 YNNKEL (reference sequence). The CDR3 runs to 15 residues. CDR3 in amino acids: CASSLPGTGGDTQYF. CDR3 coding DNA: TGTGCCAGCAGCCTCCCCGGGACAGGGGGAGATACGCAGTATTTT.

The V call is TRBV29-1, the J call TRBJ2-3; the match to TRBD2 covers 8 bases. The CDR3 is 13 amino acids. The trim removed 6 bases at V and 5 bases at J, leaving 7 bases unmatched. The germline gives CDR1 SQVTM, CDR2 ANQGSEA. Here the CDR3 DNA reads TGCAGCGTGCGCGGGAGGCGGGTAGATACGCAGTATTTT. This codes for CSVRGRRVDTQYF.

In its sample, this clonotype was seen a few times. The chain is built from TRBV11-2 and TRBJ2-3, with 16 bases that match TRBD2. Germline CDR1 SGHAT, CDR2 FQNNGV. J gave up 4 bases and V 1 base, and 11 bases lay outside the gene matches. The CDR3 length is 20 residues. CDR3 nucleotides: TGTGCCAGCAGCTTAGCGCCGGGACTAGCGGGAGGGCCTGGGGCAGATACGCAGTATTTT. This translates into CASSLAPGLAGGPGADTQYF.

This chain connects TRBV12-3 or TRBV12-4 to TRBJ1-6, with D unresolved. The CDR3 totals 12 residues. V was shortened by 4 bases and J by 9 bases, with 7 bases between the two germline ends. The CDR3 region is CASSSRVSPLHF. The CDR3 DNA follows: TGTGCCAGCAGTTCCCGAGTTTCACCCCTCCACTTT.

The rearrangement links TRBV7-9 to TRBJ2-5, with D tentatively TRBD1 or TRBD2 (6 bases each). Germline V gene data show CDR1 as SEHNR and CDR2 as FQNEAQ (reference sequence). The CDR3 spans 15 residues. Trimming pared 2 bases from V and 5 bases from J, leaving 15 bases between. The CDR3 is CASSLMRGTEETQYF. The CDR3 nucleotides are TGTGCCAGCAGCTTAATGAGGGGGACTGAGGAGACCCAGTACTTC. Based on the CDR3 plus reference TRBV7-9 and TRBJ2-5, the full variable domain is DTGVSQNPRHKITKRGQNVTFRCDPISEHNRLYWYRQTLGQGPEFLTYFQNEAQLEKSRLLSDRFSAERPKGSFSTLEIQRTEQGDSAMYLCASSLMRGTEETQYFGPGTRLLVL.

Many counts were recorded for this clonotype. V is TRBV29-1 and J is TRBJ2-3; 7 nucleotides agree with TRBD2. The junction had 9 bases not matched to a gene; V was cut back by 6 bases and J by 0 bases. Germline V lookup: CDR1 SQVTM, CDR2 ANQGSEA. The CDR3 runs 15 residues. CDR3 residues: CSVGLAGTSTDTQYF. CDR3 coding DNA: TGCAGCGTGGGCTTAGCGGGCACTAGCACAGATACGCAGTATTTT.

Many counts were recorded for this clonotype. The chain uses TRBV12-3 or TRBV12-4 and TRBJ2-3, with no clear D. Trimming pared 4 bases from V and 1 base from J, leaving 6 bases between. The CDR3 contains 13 residues. The chain's CDR3 is CASSSPGTDTQYF. Here the CDR3 DNA reads TGTGCCAGCAGTTCCCCAGGCACAGATACGCAGTATTTT.

V is TRBV20-1 and J is TRBJ2-7; 7 bases line up with TRBD2. The V segment lost 3 bases and the J segment 7 bases; nucleotides outside the gene matches: 9. The CDR3 is made up of 13 amino acids. The germline V gene has CDR1 DFQATT and CDR2 SNEGSKA (reference sequence). Here the CDR3 reads CSARGLGGPEQYF. In nucleotides, the CDR3 is TGCAGTGCTAGGGGACTGGGAGGGCCGGAGCAGTACTTC.

This clonotype has more than one count but fewer than ten. The chain is built from TRBV25-1 and TRBJ2-7; a possible D gene is TRBD1 (5 bases). Trimming left V 4 bases short and J 3 bases short, with 13 bases between. CDR1 and CDR2 from the germline V gene are MGHDK and SYGVNS. The CDR3 length is 14 residues. CDR3 region: CASSGQINDYEQYF. In DNA, the CDR3 is TGTGCCAGCAGTGGACAGATAAATGACTACGAGCAGTACTTC.

The chain joins TRBV28 to TRBJ2-7, with D unresolved. Trimming pared 6 bases from V and 4 bases from J, leaving 7 bases between. The CDR3 consists of 11 residues. Per germline, CDR1 MDHEN and CDR2 SYDVKM. DNA for the CDR3: TGTGCCAGCAGCTTGATATACGAGCAGTACTTC. Its translation: CASSLIYEQYF. The variable domain in full, completed from reference TRBV28 and TRBJ2-7, reads DVKVTQSSRYLVKRTGEKVFLECVQDMDHENMFWYRQDPGLGLRLIYFSYDVKMKEKGDIPEGYSVSREKKERFSLILESASTNQTSMYLCASSLIYEQYFGPGTRLTVT.

This chain connects TRBV11-2 to TRBJ2-7; TRBD1 matches 7 bases. This CDR3 is built from 13 residues. The J segment lost 0 bases and the V segment lost 7 bases, leaving 3 bases of the junction unmatched. The germline V gene encodes CDR1 SGHAT and CDR2 FQNNGV. The CDR3 is CASKGQSSYEQYF. CDR3 DNA sequence: TGTGCCAGCAAGGGACAGAGCTCCTACGAGCAGTACTTC.

This chain joins TRBV2 and TRBJ1-6; D uncertain. V gave up 7 bases and J gave up 6 bases, with 10 bases separating them. The germline CDR1 and CDR2 sequences are SNHLY and FYNNEI. CDR3 length: 13 residues. CDR3 region: CASMERINSPLHF. In DNA, the CDR3 is TGTGCCAGCATGGAGAGAATTAATTCACCCCTCCACTTT.

The V call is TRBV3-1, the J call TRBJ2-3; 11 nucleotides agree with TRBD1. This CDR3 is 16 amino acids long. With 4 bases clipped from V and 4 bases from J, the junction kept 7 bases outside the gene matches. Germline loops: CDR1 LGHDT, CDR2 YNNKEL (reference sequence). CDR3 sequence: CASSLMPGQGADTQYF. In DNA form, the CDR3 reads TGTGCCAGCAGCCTGATGCCGGGACAGGGGGCAGATACGCAGTATTTT.

This clonotype was seen a few times. The gene calls are TRBV12-3 or TRBV12-4 and TRBJ1-6, with D hard to call. CDR3 length: 13 amino acids. V shed 6 bases and J shed 12 bases, with 15 bases lying between them. The CDR3 DNA is TGTGCCAGCAGCCTCGTTGCCCTCGGACCCCTCCACTTT. This gives the protein CASSLVALGPLHF.

This clonotype has more than one count but fewer than ten. V and J are TRBV20-1 and TRBJ2-7; TRBD1 matches 7 bases. Germline-derived CDR1 and CDR2 are DFQATT and SNEGSKA (reference sequence). The CDR3 runs 17 residues. The junction had 13 bases not matched to a gene; V was cut back by 0 bases and J by 2 bases. CDR3 in amino acids: CSARDLRKAGGTYEQYF. CDR3 in DNA: TGCAGTGCTAGAGATTTGCGAAAGGCAGGGGGAACCTACGAGCAGTACTTC.